The sequence of this T cell receptor beta chain was determined in a study of CD4 T cells in relation to SARS-CoV-2 and coronaviruses. Study conclusions and caveats: Around 62% of donors had memory CD4+ clonotypes crossrecognizing SARS-CoV-2 and common cold coronavirus spike. Each donor contributed either pre-pandemic or post-infection samples, not both.

A word on this clone: Its antigen remains unknown.

CDR1 is SGDLS and CDR2 is YYNGEE in the germline V gene. This CDR3 is built from 15 residues. The V segment lost 1 base and the J segment 4 bases; nucleotides outside the gene matches: 6. Unexposed donor CD4+ T cells date from 2011-2018, before the COVID-19 pandemic. The table came from immunoSEQ multiplex PCR; TCRdb's copy has only in-frame clones and leaves some out. The sample holds about 65,000 clones, 87% seen once. Sequenced material: memory CD4+ T cells from PBMCs. The rearrangement joins TRBV9 to TRBJ2-7; TRBD2 matches 9 bases. This receptor was obtained from a human donor in good health. DNA of the CDR3: TGTGCCAGCAGCGTACTCGCGGGAGGGCCGTACGAGCAGTACTTC. Its protein is CASSVLAGGPYEQYF.